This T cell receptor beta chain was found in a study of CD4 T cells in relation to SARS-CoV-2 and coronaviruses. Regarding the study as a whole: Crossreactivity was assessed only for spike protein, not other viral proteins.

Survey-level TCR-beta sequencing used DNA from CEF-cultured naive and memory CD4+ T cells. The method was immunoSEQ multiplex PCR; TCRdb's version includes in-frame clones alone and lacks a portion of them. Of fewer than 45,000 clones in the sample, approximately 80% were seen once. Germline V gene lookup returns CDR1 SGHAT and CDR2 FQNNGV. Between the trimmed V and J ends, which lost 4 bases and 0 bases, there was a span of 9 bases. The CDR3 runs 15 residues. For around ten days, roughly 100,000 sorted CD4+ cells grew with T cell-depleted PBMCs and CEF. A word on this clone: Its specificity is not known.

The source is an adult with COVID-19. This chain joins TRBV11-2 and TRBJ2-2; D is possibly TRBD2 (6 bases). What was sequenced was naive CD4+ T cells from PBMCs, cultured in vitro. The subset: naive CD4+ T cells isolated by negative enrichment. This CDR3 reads CASSSRTTNTGELFF. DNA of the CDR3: TGTGCCAGCAGCTCTCGGACTACGAACACCGGGGAGCTGTTTTTT.